Only one count was recorded for the clone carrying this T cell receptor beta chain. This entry is derived from a study of blood T cell repertoires in COVID-19. At the level of the study: The cDNA or gDNA used as material had been derived from T cells, B-cell-depleted T cells, or PBMCs.

Generated by immunoSEQ multiplex PCR, the TCRdb table keeps only in-frame clones and is missing some. The table records 150,000 to 200,000 clones, approximately 90% of them present only once. The receptor's source is a man between 18 and 29 years old with active or convalescent COVID-19. Sequenced material: peripheral blood.

The CDR3 nucleotides are TGTGCCATCAGTGAGTTGCAGGCAAGTCAGCCCCAGCATTTT. This codes for CAISELQASQPQHF. The chain uses TRBV10-3 and TRBJ1-5, with no clear D. Trimming took off 1 base at V and 6 bases at J, with 10 bases between the two ends. This CDR3 has 14 amino acids. Germline V gene sequence: CDR1 ENHRY, CDR2 SYGVKD.